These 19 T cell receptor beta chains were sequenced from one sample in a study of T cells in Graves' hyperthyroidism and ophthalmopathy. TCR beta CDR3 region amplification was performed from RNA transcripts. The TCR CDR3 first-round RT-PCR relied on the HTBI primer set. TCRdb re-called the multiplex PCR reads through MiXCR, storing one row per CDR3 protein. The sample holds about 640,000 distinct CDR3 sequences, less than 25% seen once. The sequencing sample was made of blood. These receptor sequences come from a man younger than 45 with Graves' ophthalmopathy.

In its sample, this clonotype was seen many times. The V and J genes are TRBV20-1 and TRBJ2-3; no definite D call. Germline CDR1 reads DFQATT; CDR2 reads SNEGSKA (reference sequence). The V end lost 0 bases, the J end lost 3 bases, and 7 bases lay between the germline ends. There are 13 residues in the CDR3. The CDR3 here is CSAREGFTDTQYF. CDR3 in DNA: TGCAGTGCTAGAGAGGGGTTTACAGATACGCAGTATTTT.

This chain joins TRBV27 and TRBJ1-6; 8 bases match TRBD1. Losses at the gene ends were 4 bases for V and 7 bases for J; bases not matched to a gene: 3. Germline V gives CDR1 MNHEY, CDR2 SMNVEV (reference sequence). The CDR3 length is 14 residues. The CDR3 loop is CASSYGTGNSPLHF. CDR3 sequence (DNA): TGTGCCAGCAGTTACGGGACAGGAAATTCACCCCTCCACTTT.

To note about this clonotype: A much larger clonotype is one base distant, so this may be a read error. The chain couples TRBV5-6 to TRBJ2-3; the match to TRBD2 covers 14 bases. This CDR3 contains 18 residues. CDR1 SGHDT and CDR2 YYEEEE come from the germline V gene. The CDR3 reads CANSSHGTSGSGTDTQYF. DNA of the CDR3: TGTGCCAACAGCTCCCATGGGACTAGCGGGAGTGGCACAGATACGCAGTATTTT.

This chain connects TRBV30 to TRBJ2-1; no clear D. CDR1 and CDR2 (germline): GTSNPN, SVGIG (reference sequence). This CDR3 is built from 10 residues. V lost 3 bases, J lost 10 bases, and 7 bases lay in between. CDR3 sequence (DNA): TGTGCCTGGAGGGGTATCGAGCAGTTCTTC. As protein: CAWRGIEQFF.

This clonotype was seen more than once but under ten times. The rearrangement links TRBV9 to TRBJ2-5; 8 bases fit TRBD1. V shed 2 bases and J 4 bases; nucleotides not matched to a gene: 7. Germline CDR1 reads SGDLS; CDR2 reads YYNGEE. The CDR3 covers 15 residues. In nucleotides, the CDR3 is TGTGCCAGCAGCGTTAATCCTGACAGGGGAGAGACCCAGTACTTC. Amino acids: CASSVNPDRGETQYF.

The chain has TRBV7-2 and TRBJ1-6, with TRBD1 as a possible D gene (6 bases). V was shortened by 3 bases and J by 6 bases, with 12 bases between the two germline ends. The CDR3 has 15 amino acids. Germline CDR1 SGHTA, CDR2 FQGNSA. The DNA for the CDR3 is TGTGCCAGCAGCTTTATAACAGGGTCTAATTCACCCCTCCACTTT. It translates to CASSFITGSNSPLHF. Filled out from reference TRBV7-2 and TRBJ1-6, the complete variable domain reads GAGVSQSPSNKVTEKGKDVELRCDPISGHTALYWYRQSLGQGLEFLIYFQGNSAPDKSGLPSDRFSAERTGGSVSTLTIQRTQQEDSAVYLCASSFITGSNSPLHFGNGTRLTVT.

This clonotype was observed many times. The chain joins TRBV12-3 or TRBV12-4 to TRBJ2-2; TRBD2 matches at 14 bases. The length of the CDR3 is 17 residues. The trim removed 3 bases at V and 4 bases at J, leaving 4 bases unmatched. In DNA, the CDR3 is TGTGCCAGCAGTTTCGAGGGACTAGCGGGAGTCACCGGGGAGCTGTTTTTT. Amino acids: CASSFEGLAGVTGELFF.

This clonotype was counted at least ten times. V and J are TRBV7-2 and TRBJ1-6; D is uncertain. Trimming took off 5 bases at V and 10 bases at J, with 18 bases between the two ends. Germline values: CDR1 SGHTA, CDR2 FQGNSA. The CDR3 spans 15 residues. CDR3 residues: CASSALLAHGSPLHF. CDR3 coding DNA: TGTGCCAGCAGCGCCTTACTGGCTCACGGATCACCCCTCCACTTT.

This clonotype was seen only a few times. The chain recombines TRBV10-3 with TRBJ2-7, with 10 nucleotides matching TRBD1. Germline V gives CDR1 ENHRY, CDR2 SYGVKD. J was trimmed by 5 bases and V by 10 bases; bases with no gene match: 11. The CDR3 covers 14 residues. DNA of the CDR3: TGTGCCACCAGGGGGGGACAGGGGATCCACGAGCAGTACTTC. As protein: CATRGGQGIHEQYF.

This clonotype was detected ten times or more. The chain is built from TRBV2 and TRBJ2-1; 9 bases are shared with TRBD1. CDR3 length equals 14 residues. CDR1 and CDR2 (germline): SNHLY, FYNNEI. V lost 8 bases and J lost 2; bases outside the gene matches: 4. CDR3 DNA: TGTGCCAGCGGTGGGGACAGGGCCTACAATGAGCAGTTCTTC. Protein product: CASGGDRAYNEQFF. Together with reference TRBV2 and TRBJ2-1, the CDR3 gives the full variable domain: EPEVTQTPSHQVTQMGQEVILRCVPISNHLYFYWYRQILGQKVEFLVSFYNNEISEKSEIFDDQFSVERPDGSNFTLKIRSTKLEDSAMYFCASGGDRAYNEQFFGPGTRLTVL.

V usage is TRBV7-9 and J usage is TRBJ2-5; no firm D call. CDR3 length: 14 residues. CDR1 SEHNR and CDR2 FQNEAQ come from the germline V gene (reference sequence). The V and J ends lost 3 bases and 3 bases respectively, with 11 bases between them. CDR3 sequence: CASSFVGGEETQYF. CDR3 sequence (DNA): TGTGCCAGCAGCTTTGTCGGTGGGGAAGAGACCCAGTACTTC.

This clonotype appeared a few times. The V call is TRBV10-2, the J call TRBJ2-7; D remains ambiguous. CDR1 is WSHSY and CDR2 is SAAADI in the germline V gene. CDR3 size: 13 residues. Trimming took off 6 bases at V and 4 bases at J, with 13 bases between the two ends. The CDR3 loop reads CASRRKGWYEQYF. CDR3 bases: TGCGCCAGCAGACGGAAGGGTTGGTACGAGCAGTACTTC.

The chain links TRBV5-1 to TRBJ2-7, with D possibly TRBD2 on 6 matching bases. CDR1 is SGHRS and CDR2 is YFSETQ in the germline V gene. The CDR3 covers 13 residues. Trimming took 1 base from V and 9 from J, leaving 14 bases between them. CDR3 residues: CASSLPGAFGQYF. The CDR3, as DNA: TGCGCCAGCAGCTTGCCGGGAGCATTCGGGCAGTACTTC.

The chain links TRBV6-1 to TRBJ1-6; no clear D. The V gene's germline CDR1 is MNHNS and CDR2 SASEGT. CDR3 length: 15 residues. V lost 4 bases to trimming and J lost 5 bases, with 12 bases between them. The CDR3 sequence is CASSVRSGNNSPLHF. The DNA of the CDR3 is TGTGCCAGCAGTGTGCGTTCGGGGAATAATTCACCCCTCCACTTT.

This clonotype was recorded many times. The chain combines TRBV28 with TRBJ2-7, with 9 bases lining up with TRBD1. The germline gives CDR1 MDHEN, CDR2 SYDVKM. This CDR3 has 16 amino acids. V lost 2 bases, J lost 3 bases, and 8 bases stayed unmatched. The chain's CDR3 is CASSLTGTGRNYEQYF. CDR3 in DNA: TGTGCCAGCAGTTTAACCGGGACAGGGAGAAACTACGAGCAGTACTTC.

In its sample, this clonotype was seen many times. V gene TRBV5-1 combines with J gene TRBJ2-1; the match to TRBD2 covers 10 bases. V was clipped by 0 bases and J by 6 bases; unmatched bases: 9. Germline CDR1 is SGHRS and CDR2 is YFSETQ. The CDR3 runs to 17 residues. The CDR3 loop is CASSLVLAGAVGNEQFF. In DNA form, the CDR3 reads TGCGCCAGCAGCTTGGTCCTAGCGGGAGCCGTCGGCAATGAGCAGTTCTTC.

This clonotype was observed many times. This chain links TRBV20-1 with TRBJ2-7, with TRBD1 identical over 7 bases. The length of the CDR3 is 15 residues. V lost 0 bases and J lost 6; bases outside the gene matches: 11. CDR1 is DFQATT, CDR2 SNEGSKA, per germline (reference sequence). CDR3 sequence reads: CSARDLRGRGFEQYF. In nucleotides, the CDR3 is TGCAGTGCTAGAGATCTTAGGGGGCGCGGATTCGAGCAGTACTTC.

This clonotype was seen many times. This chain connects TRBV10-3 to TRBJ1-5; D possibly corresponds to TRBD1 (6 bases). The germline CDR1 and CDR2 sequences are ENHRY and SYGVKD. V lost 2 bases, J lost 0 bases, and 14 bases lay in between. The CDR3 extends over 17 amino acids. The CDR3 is CAISERQTGNSNQPQHF. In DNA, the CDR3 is TGTGCCATCAGTGAGCGACAGACAGGTAATAGCAATCAGCCCCAGCATTTT.

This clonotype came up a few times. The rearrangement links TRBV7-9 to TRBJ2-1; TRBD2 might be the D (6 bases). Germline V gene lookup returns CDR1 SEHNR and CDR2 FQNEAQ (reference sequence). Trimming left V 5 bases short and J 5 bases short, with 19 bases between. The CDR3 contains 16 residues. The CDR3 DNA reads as TGTGCCAGCAGCCCCCCCTCCGGGGAGGCGCACAATGAGCAGTTCTTC. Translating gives CASSPPSGEAHNEQFF.